This passage covers 19 T cell receptor beta chains from one sample sequenced in a study of control samples from healthy donors and cancer patients. Generated by immunoSEQ multiplex PCR, the TCRdb table keeps only in-frame clones and is missing some. The sample holds more than 50,000 clones, about nine tenths seen once. The sample comprised PBMCs. These receptor sequences come from a woman aged 50 to 60 with colorectal cancer.

This clone was recorded once. The V call is TRBV28, the J call TRBJ2-5; the D call may be TRBD1 or TRBD2 (5 bases each). From germline, CDR1 is MDHEN and CDR2 SYDVKM. V lost 5 bases and J 3 bases, leaving 16 bases between the germline ends. The CDR3 consists of 15 residues. This CDR3 is CASSPLGTLKETQYF. CDR3 DNA sequence: TGTGCCAGCAGTCCCCTCGGGACCCTCAAAGAGACCCAGTACTTC.

V is TRBV11-2 and J is TRBJ2-7; 9 positions agree with TRBD1. The CDR3 is 15 amino acids. Per germline, CDR1 SGHAT and CDR2 FQNNGV. The V segment lost 7 bases and the J segment 0 bases; nucleotides outside the gene matches: 7. CDR3 DNA sequence: TGTGCCAGCACTACAGGGGGCCCCCTCTCCTACGAGCAGTACTTC. Its protein product is CASTTGGPLSYEQYF.

CDR3 in amino acids: CASSQFSQGNSNYGYTF. For the CDR3, the DNA is TGCGCCAGCAGCCAATTCTCACAGGGCAACTCCAACTATGGCTACACCTTC. The chain recombines TRBV4-1 with TRBJ1-2, with TRBD1 as a possible D gene (6 bases). Trimming took off 2 bases at V and 2 bases at J, with 18 bases between the two ends. The germline gives CDR1 MGHRA, CDR2 YSYEKL. The CDR3 is 17 residues long.

The V call is TRBV7-3, the J call TRBJ2-1; a weak D match, TRBD2 (7 bases). V lost 2 bases and J lost 3, with 14 bases in between. This CDR3 contains 16 residues. Germline V gives CDR1 SGHTA, CDR2 FQGTGA. The CDR3 spells CASSLLGGGRYNEQFF. Written as DNA, the CDR3 is TGTGCCAGCAGCTTACTCGGCGGGGGCCGCTACAATGAGCAGTTCTTC.

This clone was observed a few times. The V call is TRBV2, the J call TRBJ1-1; D may be TRBD1 (6 bases). Trimming shortened V by 8 bases and J by 1 base, and 11 bases separated the two germline ends. Germline-derived CDR1 and CDR2 are SNHLY and FYNNEI. This CDR3 has 13 amino acids. The CDR3 reads CASQGNRNTEAFF. The CDR3 DNA sequence: TGTGCCAGCCAGGGGAACCGGAACACTGAAGCTTTCTTT.

The chain uses TRBV12-3 or TRBV12-4 and TRBJ2-1, with D tentatively TRBD2 (6 bases). V dropped 6 bases and J dropped 7 bases, with 13 bases sitting between them. CDR3 size: 13 residues. CDR3 protein: CASSRGLTNEQFF. CDR3 sequence (DNA): TGTGCCAGCAGCAGAGGACTAACGAATGAGCAGTTCTTC.

V gene TRBV10-3 combines with J gene TRBJ1-4; 8 bases are a match to TRBD1. This CDR3 comprises 15 residues. V trimming: 3 bases; J trimming: 3 bases; junction bases outside the gene matches: 3. Germline V gives CDR1 ENHRY, CDR2 SYGVKD. The CDR3 reads CAISDSDRANEKLFF. Written as DNA, the CDR3 is TGTGCCATCAGTGACTCGGACAGGGCTAATGAAAAACTGTTTTTT.

The chain employs TRBV19 and TRBJ1-6, with 9 bases identical to TRBD1. Germline lookup yields CDR1 LNHDA and CDR2 SQIVND (reference sequence). The CDR3 spans 15 residues. With 0 bases clipped from V and 8 bases from J, the junction kept 2 bases outside the gene matches. The CDR3 bases are TGTGCCAGTAGTATAGAGGACAGGGGTGATTCACCCCTCCACTTT. Translating it yields CASSIEDRGDSPLHF.

The V call is TRBV18, the J call TRBJ2-5; 11 bases match TRBD2. Germline CDR1 KGHSH, CDR2 LQKENI. CDR3 length: 19 residues. The ends lost 6 bases at V and 5 bases at J; junction bases unmatched: 20. The CDR3 region has the DNA TGTGCCAGCTCTCCCGCTTGGAGTAGCGGGGGGGCAGTATTGGAGACCCAGTACTTC. Translation: CASSPAWSSGGAVLETQYF.

V gene TRBV6-1 combines with J gene TRBJ1-5; a possible D gene is TRBD1 (5 bases). With 3 bases removed from V and 7 bases from J, the gap between germline ends came to 13 bases. The CDR3 has 14 amino acids. The germline CDR1 and CDR2 sequences are MNHNS and SASEGT. CDR3 residues: CASSDRGRLQPQHF. Written as DNA, the CDR3 is TGTGCCAGCAGTGATAGGGGCCGACTACAGCCCCAGCATTTT.

The chain is built from TRBV7-9 and TRBJ1-1, with 11 positions matching TRBD1. The CDR3 spans 17 residues. Germline V CDR1 and CDR2: SEHNR, FQNEAQ (reference sequence). V dropped 0 bases and J dropped 4; count of bases not matched to a gene: 7. CDR3 sequence reads: CASSLAGQGVFFTEAFF. The CDR3 region has the DNA TGTGCCAGCAGCTTAGCGGGACAGGGGGTTTTCTTCACTGAAGCTTTCTTT.

The rearrangement uses TRBV7-6 and TRBJ2-7, with D tentatively TRBD1 (5 bases). V was shortened by 1 base and J by 4 bases, with 14 bases between the two germline ends. CDR1 is SGHVS and CDR2 is FNYEAQ in the germline V gene. The CDR3 totals 15 residues. CDR3 loop: CASSLGTPAYYEQYF. Written as DNA, the CDR3 is TGTGCCAGCAGCTTAGGGACACCTGCCTATTACGAGCAGTACTTC. The full variable domain, in which reference TRBV7-6 and TRBJ2-7 provide the parts outside the CDR3, is GAGVSQSPRYKVTKRGQDVALRCDPISGHVSLYWYRQALGQGPEFLTYFNYEAQQDKSGLPNDRFSAERPEGSISTLTIQRTEQRDSAMYRCASSLGTPAYYEQYFGPGTRLTVT.

This chain links TRBV7-9 with TRBJ2-7, with D hard to call. V gave up 3 bases and J gave up 4 bases, with 7 bases separating them. The CDR3 consists of 12 residues. From germline, CDR1 is SEHNR and CDR2 FQNEAQ (reference sequence). CDR3 DNA sequence: TGTGCCAGCAGCTTTACAGCGTACGAGCAGTACTTC. Protein product: CASSFTAYEQYF.

This chain uses TRBV19 with TRBJ1-1, with 9 bases matching TRBD1. From germline, CDR1 is LNHDA and CDR2 SQIVND (reference sequence). The CDR3 covers 15 residues. The trim removed 3 bases at V and 4 bases at J, leaving 6 bases unmatched. The CDR3: CASSMRDRDSTEAFF. The CDR3 DNA reads as TGTGCCAGTAGTATGAGGGACAGGGATAGCACTGAAGCTTTCTTT.

This rearrangement joins TRBV19 to TRBJ2-6; D is unresolved. Trimming stripped 8 bases from V and 0 bases from J, with 5 bases between. CDR3 size: 13 residues. The V gene's germline CDR1 is LNHDA and CDR2 SQIVND (reference sequence). The CDR3 bases are TGTGCCAGTGGGGACTCTGGGGCCAACGTCCTGACTTTC. This gives the protein CASGDSGANVLTF.

The rearrangement uses TRBV6-5 and TRBJ2-5, with 9 nucleotides matching TRBD2. The trim removed 6 bases at V and 2 bases at J, leaving 7 bases unmatched. Germline values: CDR1 MNHEY, CDR2 SVGAGI. The CDR3 is made up of 15 amino acids. This CDR3 reads CASSPGLAVQETQYF. For the CDR3, the DNA is TGTGCCAGCAGCCCGGGACTAGCCGTACAAGAGACCCAGTACTTC.

V is TRBV11-2 and J is TRBJ1-4, with TRBD1 matching over 7 bases. V gave up 4 bases and J gave up 3 bases; unmatched junction bases: 5. The CDR3 is 15 residues long. The germline V gene encodes CDR1 SGHAT and CDR2 FQNNGV. CDR3: CASSSPGQANEKLFF. The CDR3 bases are TGTGCCAGCAGCTCCCCCGGACAGGCTAATGAAAAACTGTTTTTT.

The rearrangement joins TRBV27 to TRBJ2-7; TRBD2 matches 9 bases. CDR3 length: 14 residues. CDR1 and CDR2 (germline): MNHEY, SMNVEV (reference sequence). The J segment lost 2 bases and the V segment lost 5 bases, leaving 4 bases of the junction unmatched. This chain's CDR3 is CASSLGLATYEQYF. CDR3 sequence (DNA): TGTGCCAGCAGTCTGGGACTAGCCACCTACGAGCAGTACTTC.

CDR3 amino acids: CASSNSDRDYTGELFF. CDR3 DNA: TGTGCCAGCAGCAACTCGGACAGGGATTACACCGGGGAGCTGTTTTTT. V gene TRBV11-1 combines with J gene TRBJ2-2; 8 bases align to TRBD1. The length of the CDR3 is 16 residues. CDR1 is SGHAT, CDR2 FQDESV, per germline (reference sequence). J lost 3 bases, V lost 5 bases, and 8 bases had no gene match.